This T cell receptor beta chain derives from a study of T cell repertoires in cytomegalovirus infection. This clonotype was detected ten times or more. What it binds is unknown. The germline gives CDR1 SGHTA, CDR2 FQGNSA. This CDR3 contains 19 residues. V lost 3 bases to trimming and J lost 1 base; unmatched junction nucleotides: 14. TCRdb processed the reads anew with MiXCR; each CDR3 protein has one entry. The table has about half a million distinct CDR3 sequences, around 30% seen once. The sequenced sample was cultured PBMCs, obtained from culture after CMV antigen stimulation. The V call is TRBV7-2, the J call TRBJ2-2; 7 bases are a match to TRBD2. This TCR was recovered from a human donor in good health (CMV status not recorded). Some clones in this sample may be carry-over from other donors' samples. The CDR3 is CASSLPFGSGALNTGELFF. DNA for the CDR3: TGTGCCAGCAGCTTGCCGTTTGGGAGCGGGGCCTTGAACACCGGGGAGCTGTTTTTT.